This T cell receptor beta chain was sequenced in a study of blood T cell repertoires in COVID-19. On the study more broadly: Samples representing acute and convalescent COVID-19 were sourced from the United States, Italy and Spain.

The germline V gene has CDR1 SGHNT and CDR2 YYREEE (reference sequence). V gave up 2 bases and J gave up 2 bases; unmatched junction bases: 4. The CDR3 has 15 amino acids. TCRdb's copy holds only in-frame clones and misses some; the assay was immunoSEQ multiplex PCR. This table holds about 98,000 clones, roughly 80% found once. This TCR came from a woman over 75 with acute or convalescent COVID-19. The chain employs TRBV5-4 and TRBJ1-1, with TRBD1 identical over 9 bases. Sequences were obtained from peripheral blood. The CDR3 nucleotides read TGTGCCAGCAGCTTTGGACAGGGGCCAAACACTGAAGCTTTCTTT. This sequence encodes CASSFGQGPNTEAFF.